The 21 T cell receptor beta chains below all came from one sample that was sequenced in a study of blood T cell repertoires in COVID-19. Sequencing used immunoSEQ multiplex PCR; TCRdb keeps in-frame clones, though not all of them. The sample has about 170,000 clones, approximately 79% seen once; the top ten hold around 3%. Source material: peripheral blood. Receptor source: a woman aged 80 or over with acute or convalescent COVID-19.

The J gene is TRBJ2-3, the V gene TRBV4-1; D gene uncertain. Germline CDR1 and CDR2: MGHRA and YSYEKL. Trimming took off 1 base at V and 5 bases at J, with 7 bases between the two ends. This CDR3 region has 13 residues. The CDR3 region has the DNA TGCGCCAGCAGCCAAGGTACCGGAGATACGCAGTATTTT. Its protein product is CASSQGTGDTQYF.

This clone appeared a few times. J is TRBJ2-2 and V is TRBV27; D gene uncertain. The V end lost 4 bases, the J end lost 2 bases, and 14 bases lay between the germline ends. Germline CDR1 and CDR2: MNHEY and SMNVEV (reference sequence). This CDR3 contains 16 residues. The CDR3 is CASSSPRRLNTGELFF. CDR3 DNA sequence: TGTGCCAGCAGTTCCCCCCGGAGACTTAACACCGGGGAGCTGTTTTTT.

The J gene is TRBJ1-1, the V gene TRBV29-1, with a tentative D call TRBD1 (6 bases). Germline V gene lookup returns CDR1 SQVTM and CDR2 ANQGSEA. CDR3 size: 16 residues. V was cut by 1 base and J by 6 bases, with 21 bases left in between. In DNA form, the CDR3 reads TGCAGCGTTGAAGCGGGCCGTTGGCAGGGGAGGGCTGAAGCTTTCTTT. This translates into CSVEAGRWQGRAEAFF.

V usage is TRBV5-1 and J usage is TRBJ1-1; TRBD1 matches at 8 bases. Trimming cost V 0 bases and J 6 bases; bases outside gene matches: 10. The CDR3 is 16 amino acids. The germline gives CDR1 SGHRS, CDR2 YFSETQ. The chain's CDR3 is CASSLVGLDRGAEAFF. The CDR3 DNA reads TGCGCCAGCAGCTTGGTGGGACTTGACAGGGGAGCTGAAGCTTTCTTT. The whole variable domain, remainder taken from reference TRBV5-1 and TRBJ1-1, is KAGVTQTPRYLIKTRGQQVTLSCSPISGHRSVSWYQQTPGQGLQFLFEYFSETQRNKGNFPGRFSGRQFSNSRSEMNVSTLELGDSALYLCASSLVGLDRGAEAFFGQGTRLTVV.

DNA of the CDR3: TGTGCCAGCAGTTTATTAGGGGGGAACACCGGGGAGCTGTTTTTT. Protein product: CASSLLGGNTGELFF. The rearrangement links TRBV28 to TRBJ2-2, with a tentative D call TRBD1 (6 bases). The V and J ends lost 1 base and 1 base respectively, with 7 bases between them. Per germline, CDR1 MDHEN and CDR2 SYDVKM. The CDR3 is 15 amino acids.

This rearrangement joins TRBV28 to TRBJ2-3; TRBD2 matches 9 bases. The CDR3 has 14 amino acids. Germline V gives CDR1 MDHEN, CDR2 SYDVKM. The V gene end was trimmed by 4 bases and the J gene end by 6 bases; junction bases not matched to a gene: 5. The CDR3 DNA follows: TGTGCCAGCAGTTCGATAGCGGGAGTGGATACGCAGTATTTT. Encoded protein: CASSSIAGVDTQYF. The full variable domain, with the rest looked up from reference TRBV28 and TRBJ2-3, is DVKVTQSSRYLVKRTGEKVFLECVQDMDHENMFWYRQDPGLGLRLIYFSYDVKMKEKGDIPEGYSVSREKKERFSLILESASTNQTSMYLCASSSIAGVDTQYFGPGTRLTVL.

V is TRBV6-2 or TRBV6-3 and J is TRBJ2-7; 9 nucleotides line up with TRBD2. J was trimmed by 3 bases and V by 4 bases; bases with no gene match: 4. The CDR3 is made up of 14 amino acids. Germline V gene lookup returns CDR1 MNHEY and CDR2 SVGEGT. The CDR3 nucleotides are TGTGCCAGCAGTTTCGGACTAGCGTACTACGAGCAGTACTTC. Translated, it gives CASSFGLAYYEQYF.

J is TRBJ2-5 and V is TRBV19, with D unresolved. This CDR3 comprises 14 residues. Trimming pared 1 base from V and 5 bases from J, leaving 11 bases between. Germline lookup yields CDR1 LNHDA and CDR2 SQIVND (reference sequence). CDR3 DNA sequence: TGTGCCAGTAGTATAGGGCAGGCCCGGGAGACCCAGTACTTC. Translated: CASSIGQARETQYF.

This clone was seen once. The rearrangement uses TRBV19 and TRBJ2-2, with 7 bases lining up with TRBD1. The CDR3 covers 15 residues. V was clipped by 5 bases and J by 6 bases; unmatched bases: 9. Germline assignment: CDR1 LNHDA and CDR2 SQIVND (reference sequence). In nucleotides, the CDR3 is TGTGCCAGTAGTCCCGTCCATCAGGGGGCCGGGGAGCTGTTTTTT. It is translated as CASSPVHQGAGELFF.

This clone has just a few counts. This chain connects TRBV28 to TRBJ1-4; 11 nucleotides agree with TRBD1. Germline loops: CDR1 MDHEN, CDR2 SYDVKM. The CDR3 totals 17 residues. V lost 6 bases to trimming and J lost 1 base; unmatched junction nucleotides: 7. CDR3: CASSHGTGGVTNEKLFF. CDR3 DNA: TGTGCCAGCAGCCATGGGACAGGGGGTGTAACTAATGAAAAACTGTTTTTT.

This clone was seen only a few times. The chain combines TRBV7-3 with TRBJ2-1, with a tentative D call TRBD1 (7 bases). Deletions cut 4 bases from V and 10 bases from J, with 11 bases between. The CDR3 extends over 12 amino acids. CDR1 SGHTA and CDR2 FQGTGA come from the germline V gene. CDR3 loop: CASSSGGNEQFF. The CDR3 coding sequence is TGTGCCAGCAGCTCAGGGGGGAACGAGCAGTTCTTC. The variable domain in full, completed from reference TRBV7-3 and TRBJ2-1, reads GAGVSQTPSNKVTEKGKYVELRCDPISGHTALYWYRQSLGQGPEFLIYFQGTGAADDSGLPNDRFFAVRPEGSVSTLKIQRTERGDSAVYLCASSSGGNEQFFGPGTRLTVL.

J is TRBJ1-2 and V is TRBV19; no firm D call. The CDR3 loop spans 14 amino acids. Germline assignment: CDR1 LNHDA and CDR2 SQIVND (reference sequence). V lost 0 bases to trimming and J lost 4 bases, with 9 bases between them. Written as DNA, the CDR3 is TGTGCCAGTAGTATAGATCAAACAGCCTATGGCTACACCTTC. The encoded protein is CASSIDQTAYGYTF. Complete variable domain (other parts from reference TRBV19 and TRBJ1-2): DGGITQSPKYLFRKEGQNVTLSCEQNLNHDAMYWYRQDPGQGLRLIYYSQIVNDFQKGDIAEGYSVSREKKESFPLTVTSAQKNPTAFYLCASSIDQTAYGYTFGSGTRLTVV.

This clone was found a few times. The chain uses TRBV7-8 and TRBJ1-2, with 8 bases aligning to TRBD1. The germline V gene has CDR1 SGHVS and CDR2 FQNEAQ. After removal of 1 base from V and 4 bases from J, the junction contained 5 bases not matched to a gene. This CDR3 comprises 15 residues. The CDR3 DNA sequence: TGTGCCAGCAGCTTAGACGGACAGGGAGGCTATGGCTACACCTTC. Protein product: CASSLDGQGGYGYTF. Complete variable domain (other parts from reference TRBV7-8 and TRBJ1-2): GAGVSQSPRYKVAKRGQDVALRCDPISGHVSLFWYQQALGQGPEFLTYFQNEAQLDKSGLPSDRFFAERPEGSVSTLKIQRTQQEDSAVYLCASSLDGQGGYGYTFGSGTRLTVV.

The chain carries TRBV19 and TRBJ2-3; 12 bases match TRBD2. Germline CDR1 reads LNHDA; CDR2 reads SQIVND (reference sequence). The trim removed 9 bases at V and 4 bases at J, leaving 11 bases unmatched. The CDR3 sequence is 16 residues long. CDR3 sequence (DNA): TGTGCCAGCCGACTAGCTAGCGGGAGGGCCCCAGATACGCAGTATTTT. It codes for CASRLASGRAPDTQYF.

The V gene is TRBV11-3, the J gene TRBJ2-1, with TRBD2 matching over 7 bases. Germline V gene lookup returns CDR1 SGHNT and CDR2 YENEEA. This CDR3 is 16 amino acids long. Trimming took 5 bases from V and 4 from J; bases not matched to a gene: 11. The CDR3 nucleotides read TGTGCCAGCAGCCAAGAAGGGAGGGCCGGTTACAATGAGCAGTTCTTC. It encodes CASSQEGRAGYNEQFF. The whole variable domain, remainder taken from reference TRBV11-3 and TRBJ2-1, is EAGVVQSPRYKIIEKKQPVAFWCNPISGHNTLYWYLQNLGQGPELLIRYENEEAVDDSQLPKDRFSAERLKGVDSTLKIQPAELGDSAVYLCASSQEGRAGYNEQFFGPGTRLTVL.

The V gene is TRBV24-1, the J gene TRBJ2-2, with D possibly matching TRBD2 (6 bases). Germline lookup yields CDR1 KGHDR and CDR2 SFDVKD. With 7 bases removed from V and 3 bases from J, the gap between germline ends came to 8 bases. The CDR3 covers 13 residues. The CDR3 region is CATSGRDTGELFF. In DNA form, the CDR3 reads TGTGCCACCAGCGGGAGAGACACCGGGGAGCTGTTTTTT.

The genes are TRBV27 and TRBJ2-3, with TRBD2 matching 7 bases. V trimming: 7 bases; J trimming: 0 bases; junction bases outside the gene matches: 16. This CDR3 spans 18 amino acids. From germline, CDR1 is MNHEY and CDR2 SMNVEV (reference sequence). CDR3 region: CASTARGFGLESTDTQYF. The CDR3 region has the DNA TGTGCCAGCACGGCTCGGGGCTTCGGACTAGAGAGCACAGATACGCAGTATTTT.

This clone appeared a single time. The chain recombines TRBV11-1 with TRBJ1-1, with 7 nucleotides matching TRBD1. The germline V gene encodes CDR1 SGHAT and CDR2 FQDESV (reference sequence). The ends lost 5 bases at V and 5 bases at J; junction bases unmatched: 5. The CDR3 length is 13 residues. CDR3 nucleotide sequence: TGTGCCAGCAGCATTCAACAGGGGACTGAAGCTTTCTTT. This gives the protein CASSIQQGTEAFF.

V usage is TRBV19 and J usage is TRBJ1-1; a weak D match, TRBD1 (6 bases). The CDR3 covers 14 residues. Germline CDR1 and CDR2: LNHDA and SQIVND (reference sequence). Trimming took off 6 bases at V and 1 base at J, with 12 bases between the two ends. CDR3 residues: CASSKGDQNTEAFF. Written as DNA, the CDR3 is TGTGCCAGTAGCAAGGGGGACCAGAACACTGAAGCTTTCTTT.

The rearrangement links TRBV6-6 to TRBJ2-6, with TRBD1 as a possible D gene (5 bases). Germline CDR1 reads MNHNY; CDR2 reads SVGAGI (reference sequence). The V end lost 2 bases, the J end lost 2 bases, and 10 bases lay between the germline ends. The length of the CDR3 is 16 residues. The CDR3 sequence is CASSYVIGAGANVLTF. In DNA form, the CDR3 reads TGTGCCAGCAGTTACGTAATAGGGGCTGGGGCCAACGTCCTGACTTTC.

This chain joins TRBV7-2 and TRBJ2-1; weak D call: TRBD1 (5 bases). The CDR3 spans 14 residues. Germline values: CDR1 SGHTA, CDR2 FQGNSA. The V end was cut by 5 bases, the J end by 3 bases, with 11 bases between. CDR3 region: CASSASGIYNEQFF. Here the CDR3 DNA reads TGTGCCAGCAGCGCCTCAGGGATCTACAATGAGCAGTTCTTC.